This T cell receptor beta chain was profiled in a study of type 1 regulatory T cells. Across the study: T-allo10 is an in vitro-generated, Tr1-enriched CD4 T cell product specific for alloantigen.

V shed 0 bases and J 5 bases; nucleotides not matched to a gene: 4. The CDR3 runs 14 residues. Germline V gene sequence: CDR1 DFQATT, CDR2 SNEGSKA (reference sequence). General study results and limits: Tr1 cells had a more restricted TCR repertoire than non-Tr1 cells.

Note on this clonotype: Its matching antigen is unknown.

TCRdb re-derived calls from the reads in MiXCR, one entry per CDR3 protein. This table holds around 64,000 distinct CDR3 sequences, under 25% found once. This receptor was identified in a human donor in good health. The sample taken for sequencing was cultured type 1 regulatory T (Tr1) cells, either the whole culture or a sorted fraction (not recorded which). The chain is built from TRBV20-1 and TRBJ1-1, with TRBD1 matching 9 bases. CDR3 sequence: CSAREGQGRTEAFF. The CDR3 DNA is TGCAGTGCTAGAGAGGGACAGGGTAGGACTGAAGCTTTCTTT.